One T cell receptor (beta chain) is described in this entry. The data belong to a study of blood T cell repertoires in COVID-19. Clones were sequenced by immunoSEQ multiplex PCR, and TCRdb holds only the in-frame ones, with some missing. The sample has about 300,000 clones, roughly nine tenths seen once. Germline loops: CDR1 SQVTM, CDR2 ANQGSEA. V was shortened by 7 bases and J by 4 bases, with 17 bases between the two germline ends. The CDR3 length is 14 residues. The TCR sequence derives from a woman between 50 and 59 years old who had been exposed to COVID-19. Sequenced input: PBMCs or T cells enriched from blood (not recorded which). This chain links TRBV29-1 with TRBJ1-5, with a weak D call TRBD1 (5 bases). The chain's CDR3 is CSALSGGRNQPQHF. The CDR3 DNA follows: TGCAGCGCCCTTAGTGGGGGGAGAAATCAGCCCCAGCATTTT.